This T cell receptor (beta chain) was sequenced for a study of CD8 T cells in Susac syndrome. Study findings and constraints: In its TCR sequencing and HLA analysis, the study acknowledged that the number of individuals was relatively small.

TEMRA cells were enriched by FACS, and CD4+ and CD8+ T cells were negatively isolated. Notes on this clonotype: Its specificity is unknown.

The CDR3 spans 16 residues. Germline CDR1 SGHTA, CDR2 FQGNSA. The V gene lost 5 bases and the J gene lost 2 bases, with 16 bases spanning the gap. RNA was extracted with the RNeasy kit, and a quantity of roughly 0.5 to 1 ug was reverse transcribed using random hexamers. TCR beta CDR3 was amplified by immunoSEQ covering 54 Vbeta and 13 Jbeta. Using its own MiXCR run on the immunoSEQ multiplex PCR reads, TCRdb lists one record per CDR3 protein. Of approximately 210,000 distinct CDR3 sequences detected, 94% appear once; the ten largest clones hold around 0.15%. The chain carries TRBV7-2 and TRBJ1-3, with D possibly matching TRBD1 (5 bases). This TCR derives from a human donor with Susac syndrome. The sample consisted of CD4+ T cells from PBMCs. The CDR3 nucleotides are TGTGCCAGCAGCCACCCCGGGGGGTACACTGGAAACACCATATATTTT. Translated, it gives CASSHPGGYTGNTIYF.